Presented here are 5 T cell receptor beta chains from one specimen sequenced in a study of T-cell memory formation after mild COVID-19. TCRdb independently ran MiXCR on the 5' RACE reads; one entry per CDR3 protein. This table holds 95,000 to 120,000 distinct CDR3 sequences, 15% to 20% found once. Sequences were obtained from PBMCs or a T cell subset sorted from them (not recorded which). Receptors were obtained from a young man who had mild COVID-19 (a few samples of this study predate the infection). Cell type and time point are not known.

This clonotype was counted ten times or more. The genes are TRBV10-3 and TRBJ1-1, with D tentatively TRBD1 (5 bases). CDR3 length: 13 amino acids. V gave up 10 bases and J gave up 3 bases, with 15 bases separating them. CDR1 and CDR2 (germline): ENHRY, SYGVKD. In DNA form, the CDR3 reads TGTGCCACCACCGGGGGTTTGGACACTGAAGCTTTCTTT. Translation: CATTGGLDTEAFF.

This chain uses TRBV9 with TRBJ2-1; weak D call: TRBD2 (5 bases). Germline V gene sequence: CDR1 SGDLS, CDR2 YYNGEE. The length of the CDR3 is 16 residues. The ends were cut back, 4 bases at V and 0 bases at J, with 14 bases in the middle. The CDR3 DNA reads TGTGCCAGCAGCCCGAGACCGGGAAGCTCCTACAATGAGCAGTTCTTC. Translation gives CASSPRPGSSYNEQFF.

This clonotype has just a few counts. The CDR3 loop reads CASSFWGSGNTIYF. The CDR3 region has the DNA TGCGCCAGCAGCTTCTGGGGTTCTGGAAACACCATATATTTT. V usage is TRBV5-1 and J usage is TRBJ1-3; D is unresolved. This CDR3 has 14 residues. The V and J ends lost 2 bases and 1 base respectively, with 7 bases between them. Germline CDR1 reads SGHRS; CDR2 reads YFSETQ.

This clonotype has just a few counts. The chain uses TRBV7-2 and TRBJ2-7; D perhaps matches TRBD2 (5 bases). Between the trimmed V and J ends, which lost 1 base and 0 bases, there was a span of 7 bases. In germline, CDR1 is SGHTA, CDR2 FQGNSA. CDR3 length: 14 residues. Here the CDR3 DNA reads TGTGCCAGCAGCTTAGGGAGGCACTCCTACGAGCAGTACGTC. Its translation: CASSLGRHSYEQYV.

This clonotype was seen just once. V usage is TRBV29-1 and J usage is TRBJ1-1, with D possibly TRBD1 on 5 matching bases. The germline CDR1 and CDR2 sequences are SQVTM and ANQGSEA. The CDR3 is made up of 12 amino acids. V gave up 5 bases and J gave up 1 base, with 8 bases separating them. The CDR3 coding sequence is TGCAGCGTTCACGGACAGAACACTGAAGCTTTCTTT. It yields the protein CSVHGQNTEAFF.